What follows describes a single TCR beta chain. Its specificity is unknown. The data stem from a study of OX40 agonist ivuxolimab in advanced cancers. In the study overall: Head and neck, renal cell, melanoma or hepatocellular carcinoma were the cancers that dose-escalation patients had.

This table comes from immunoSEQ multiplex PCR, and its TCRdb copy is limited to in-frame clones, with some not included. Here the sample spans more than 60,000 clones, about 90% being singletons. Study-level findings and limits: At 0.1 to 3.0 mg/kg and by week 6, clonal expansion occurred in CD4+ and CD8+ blood T cells. The 0.1-3.0 mg/kg partial responders had among the lowest clonal expansion.

CDR3 length equals 16 residues. V was cut by 5 bases and J by 4 bases, with 18 bases left in between. From germline, CDR1 is SGHTA and CDR2 FQGNSA. The input for sequencing was CD4+ or CD8+ T cells sorted from blood, taken in a trial of the OX40 agonist ivuxolimab. The V gene is TRBV7-2, the J gene TRBJ2-1; D might be TRBD1 (5 bases). The clonotype originates from an adult with an advanced solid tumor such as melanoma, head and neck, liver or kidney cancer. This CDR3 is CASSVLPGSGYNEQFF. Written as DNA, the CDR3 is TGTGCCAGCAGCGTACTGCCGGGTTCAGGGTACAATGAGCAGTTCTTC.